The 6 T cell receptor beta chains presented below share a single source sample, sequenced in a study of T cell repertoires in cytomegalovirus infection. For these TCRs, the target antigens are not known. TCRdb passed the reads through MiXCR, listing each CDR3 protein once. The table has 700,000 to 950,000 distinct CDR3 sequences, roughly 33% seen once; the top ten hold 9.5% to 15%. The sample here was cultured CD8+ T cells from PBMCs, taken from culture after CMV antigen stimulation. Receptor source: a human donor in good health (CMV status not recorded). Some clones in this sample may be carry-over from other donors' samples.

The V call is TRBV4-3, the J call TRBJ1-1; 7 nucleotides agree with TRBD1. Germline V CDR1 and CDR2: LGHNA, YSLEER. The V gene end was trimmed by 1 base and the J gene end by 5 bases; junction bases not matched to a gene: 10. The CDR3 consists of 16 residues. The CDR3 sequence is CASSQVGGRLGTEAFF. The CDR3 DNA sequence: TGCGCCAGCAGCCAAGTAGGGGGCAGGCTAGGAACTGAAGCTTTCTTT.

The rearrangement joins TRBV6-2 or TRBV6-3 to TRBJ2-7; no firm D call. The CDR3 runs 14 residues. Germline V gene sequence: CDR1 MNHEY, CDR2 SVGEGT. The V end lost 6 bases, the J end lost 5 bases, and 17 bases lay between the germline ends. In nucleotides, the CDR3 is TGTGCCAGCAGACGAAACTCATTGGCGGACGAGCAGTACTTC. It specifies CASRRNSLADEQYF.

This clonotype was observed a few times. The chain is built from TRBV10-3 and TRBJ2-5, with D tentatively TRBD2 (7 bases). The germline gives CDR1 ENHRY, CDR2 SYGVKD. V was cut by 11 bases and J by 4 bases, with 20 bases left in between. The CDR3 loop spans 14 amino acids. CDR3 bases: TGTGCCGTCGGTGGGGGGGCGAGTTTAGAGACCCAGTACTTC. It specifies CAVGGGASLETQYF.

This chain uses TRBV7-9 with TRBJ1-4; no firm D call. The CDR3 is 15 residues long. Trimming removed 6 bases at V and 0 bases at J, with 11 bases between. Germline V gene data show CDR1 as SEHNR and CDR2 as FQNEAQ (reference sequence). The CDR3 reads CASSPDAATNEKLFF. CDR3 nucleotides: TGTGCCAGCAGTCCGGACGCAGCAACTAATGAAAAACTGTTTTTT.

This clonotype turned up a few times. The chain employs TRBV7-6 and TRBJ2-1; D is possibly TRBD1 (6 bases). The ends were cut back, 1 base at V and 7 bases at J, with 14 bases in the middle. CDR1 SGHVS and CDR2 FNYEAQ come from the germline V gene. The CDR3 has 15 residues. The CDR3 reads CASSLGDQQGNEQFF. The CDR3 DNA reads TGTGCCAGCAGCTTAGGGGACCAGCAGGGGAATGAGCAGTTCTTC.

The chain couples TRBV7-9 to TRBJ2-5; D is perhaps TRBD1 (6 bases). This CDR3 is 16 amino acids long. CDR1 is SEHNR, CDR2 FQNEAQ, per germline (reference sequence). Trimming took off 4 bases at V and 0 bases at J, with 15 bases between the two ends. CDR3 sequence reads: CASSSPDSQYQETQYF. In DNA form, the CDR3 reads TGTGCCAGCAGCTCACCGGACAGCCAGTACCAAGAGACCCAGTACTTC.